The T cell receptor (beta chain) under discussion was sequenced for a study of shared clonotypes between healthy human individuals. Looked up from germline, CDR1 is SGHDT and CDR2 is YYEEEE. The CDR3 has 11 amino acids. The V end lost 4 bases, the J end lost 9 bases, and 10 bases lay between the germline ends. Donors were healthy HIV-negative adults without recent acute infections or vaccinations. The donors were all Caucasian adults (living in Nashville, Tennessee). TCRdb keeps only in-frame clones here, not all; method: immunoSEQ multiplex PCR. The sample lists some 450,000 clones; roughly 80% were seen once. The count of this clone is one.

This clonotype was obtained from a woman in her thirties or forties in good health. Some clones in this sample may be carry-over from other donors' samples. Specimen: PBMCs. The rearrangement uses TRBV5-6 and TRBJ1-1; D is unresolved. CDR3 nucleotides: TGTGCCAGCAGCGTGGGAGAAAAAGCTTTCTTT. This sequence encodes CASSVGEKAFF.